This T cell receptor beta chain emerged from a study of cytomegalovirus exposure and HLA in healthy donors. Amplification used 60 Vbeta primers and 13 Jbeta primers. The repertoire was sequenced with immunoSEQ multiplex PCR; TCRdb's copy has only in-frame clones and lacks some. The table lists 150,000 to 200,000 clones, about 75% of them singletons. This CDR3 comprises 14 residues. In germline, CDR1 is LNHNV, CDR2 YYDKDF (reference sequence). V was clipped by 0 bases and J by 9 bases; unmatched bases: 6. This chain uses TRBV15 with TRBJ1-2, with TRBD1 identical over 8 bases. Sample: PBMCs. This receptor was obtained from a middle-aged woman in good health and CMV-seropositive. DNA for the CDR3: TGTGCCACCAGCAGAGATTTCCAGGGGGCTAGCTACACCTTC. It yields the protein CATSRDFQGASYTF.